The clone carrying this T cell receptor (beta chain) has at least ten counts. The antigen is undetermined. V was clipped by 1 base and J by 2 bases; unmatched bases: 11. The CDR3 spans 18 residues. Germline V gives CDR1 MDHEN, CDR2 SYDVKM. The study included ophthalmopathy patients with Clinical Activity Score at least 3, NOSPECS grade at least 4 and duration under 3 months. Exclusion of patients followed from uncontrolled infection, other autoimmune disease, pregnancy or lactation. TCR beta CDR3 sequences were amplified from RNA transcripts. The study used the HTBI primer set for a first-round RT-PCR of the TCR CDR3. TCRdb passed the multiplex PCR reads through MiXCR, listing each CDR3 protein once. This table has about 640,000 distinct CDR3 sequences, 14% appearing once. This entry belongs to a study of T cells in Graves' hyperthyroidism and ophthalmopathy. Study-wide results and limits: Most thyroid clonotypes with frequency above 0.001 were detected in blood.

The sequencing input was blood. This chain joins TRBV28 and TRBJ2-3; 8 nucleotides match TRBD2. The receptor comes from a woman in her forties or fifties with Graves' ophthalmopathy. CDR3 region: CASSLFPATSVVTDTQYF. The CDR3 nucleotides read TGTGCCAGCAGTTTATTCCCCGCGACTAGCGTGGTCACAGATACGCAGTATTTT.